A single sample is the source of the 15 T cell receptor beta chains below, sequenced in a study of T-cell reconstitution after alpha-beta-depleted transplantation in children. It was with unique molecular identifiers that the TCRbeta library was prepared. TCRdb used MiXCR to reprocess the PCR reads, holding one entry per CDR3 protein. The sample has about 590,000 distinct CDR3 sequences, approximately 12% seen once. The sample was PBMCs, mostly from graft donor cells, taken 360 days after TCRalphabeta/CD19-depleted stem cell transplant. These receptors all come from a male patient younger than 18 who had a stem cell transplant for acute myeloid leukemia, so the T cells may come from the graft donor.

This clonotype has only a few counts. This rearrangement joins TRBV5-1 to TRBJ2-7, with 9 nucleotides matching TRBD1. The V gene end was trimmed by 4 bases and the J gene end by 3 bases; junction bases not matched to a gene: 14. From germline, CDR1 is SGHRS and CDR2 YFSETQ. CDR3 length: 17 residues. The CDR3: CASSLTAGTGFLYEQYF. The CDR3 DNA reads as TGCGCCAGCAGCCTGACGGCCGGGACAGGGTTCCTCTACGAGCAGTACTTC.

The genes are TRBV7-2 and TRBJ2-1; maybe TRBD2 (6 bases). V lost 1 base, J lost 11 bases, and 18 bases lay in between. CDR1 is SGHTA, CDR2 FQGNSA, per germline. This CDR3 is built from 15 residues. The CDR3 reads CASSLGQLAPLKQFF. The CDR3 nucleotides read TGTGCCAGCAGCTTAGGCCAGCTAGCGCCTCTGAAGCAGTTCTTC.

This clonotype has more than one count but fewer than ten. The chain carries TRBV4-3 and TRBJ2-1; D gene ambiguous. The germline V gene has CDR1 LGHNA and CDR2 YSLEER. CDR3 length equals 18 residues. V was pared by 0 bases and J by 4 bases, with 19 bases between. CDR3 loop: CASSQESQAGLPYNEQFF. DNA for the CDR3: TGCGCCAGCAGCCAAGAGTCCCAGGCAGGCCTACCTTACAATGAGCAGTTCTTC.

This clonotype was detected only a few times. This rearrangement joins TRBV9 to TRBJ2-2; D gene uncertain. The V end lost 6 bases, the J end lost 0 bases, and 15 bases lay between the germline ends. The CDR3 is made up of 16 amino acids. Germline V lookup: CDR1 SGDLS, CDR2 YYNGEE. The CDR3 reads CASKAGPTSNTGELFF. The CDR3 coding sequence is TGTGCCAGCAAGGCAGGCCCAACATCGAACACCGGGGAGCTGTTTTTT.

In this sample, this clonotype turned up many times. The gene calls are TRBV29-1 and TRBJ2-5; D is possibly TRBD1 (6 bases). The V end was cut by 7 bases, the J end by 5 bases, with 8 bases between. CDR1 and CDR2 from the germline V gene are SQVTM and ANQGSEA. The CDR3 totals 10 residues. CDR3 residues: CSGGLETQYF. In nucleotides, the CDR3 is TGCAGCGGGGGGCTCGAGACCCAGTACTTC.

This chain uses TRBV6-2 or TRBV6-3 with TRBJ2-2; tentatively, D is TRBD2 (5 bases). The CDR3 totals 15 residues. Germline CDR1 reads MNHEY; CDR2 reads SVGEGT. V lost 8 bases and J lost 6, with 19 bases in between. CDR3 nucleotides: TGTGCCAGCGCAAACCTCGGGATCCCTTCCGGGGAGCTGTTTTTT. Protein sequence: CASANLGIPSGELFF.

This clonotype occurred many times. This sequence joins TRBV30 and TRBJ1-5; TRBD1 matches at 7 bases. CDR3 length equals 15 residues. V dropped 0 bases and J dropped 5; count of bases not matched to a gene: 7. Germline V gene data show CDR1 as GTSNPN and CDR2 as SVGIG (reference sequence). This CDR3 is CAWSVADRRDQPQHF. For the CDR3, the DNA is TGTGCCTGGAGTGTAGCGGACAGGAGAGATCAGCCCCAGCATTTT.

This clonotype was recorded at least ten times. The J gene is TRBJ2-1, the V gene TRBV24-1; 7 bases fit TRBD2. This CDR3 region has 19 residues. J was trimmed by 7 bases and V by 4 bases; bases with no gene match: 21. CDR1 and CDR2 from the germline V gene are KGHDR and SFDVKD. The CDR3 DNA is TGTGCCACCAGTGAGGGGGGGGTTCCGGCGGGATCTACGTTGAATGAGCAGTTCTTC. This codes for CATSEGGVPAGSTLNEQFF.

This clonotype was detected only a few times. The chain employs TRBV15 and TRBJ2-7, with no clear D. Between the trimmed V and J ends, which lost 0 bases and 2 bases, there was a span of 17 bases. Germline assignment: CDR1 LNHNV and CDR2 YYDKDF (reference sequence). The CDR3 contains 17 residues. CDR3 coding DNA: TGTGCCACCAGCAGAGATGAGGTCGCAAGTGTACCCTACGAGCAGTACTTC. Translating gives CATSRDEVASVPYEQYF.

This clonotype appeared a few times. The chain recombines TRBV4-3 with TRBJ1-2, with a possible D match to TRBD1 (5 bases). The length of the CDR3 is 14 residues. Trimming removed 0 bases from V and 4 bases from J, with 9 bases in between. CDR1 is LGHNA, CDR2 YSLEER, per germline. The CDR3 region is CASSQDGGAYGYTF. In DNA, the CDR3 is TGCGCCAGCAGCCAAGATGGAGGGGCCTATGGCTACACCTTC.

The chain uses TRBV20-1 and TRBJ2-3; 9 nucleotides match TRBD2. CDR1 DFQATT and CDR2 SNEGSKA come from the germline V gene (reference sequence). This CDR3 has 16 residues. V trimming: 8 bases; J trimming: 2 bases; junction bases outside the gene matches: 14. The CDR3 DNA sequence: TGCAGTCCCCGGGTAGCGGGAGTTTTGGACACAGATACGCAGTATTTT. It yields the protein CSPRVAGVLDTDTQYF.

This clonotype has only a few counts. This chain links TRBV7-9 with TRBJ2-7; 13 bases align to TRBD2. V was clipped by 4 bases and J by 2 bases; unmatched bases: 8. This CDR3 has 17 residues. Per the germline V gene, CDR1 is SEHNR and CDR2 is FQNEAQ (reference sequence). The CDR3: CASSSLAGGPNPYEQYF. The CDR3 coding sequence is TGTGCCAGCAGCTCACTAGCGGGAGGGCCGAATCCCTACGAGCAGTACTTC.

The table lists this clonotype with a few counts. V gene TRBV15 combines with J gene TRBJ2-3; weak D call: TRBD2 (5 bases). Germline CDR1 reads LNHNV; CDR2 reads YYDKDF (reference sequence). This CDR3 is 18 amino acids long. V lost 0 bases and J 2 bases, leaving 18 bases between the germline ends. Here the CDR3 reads CATSRDRGVAQLTDTQYF. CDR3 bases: TGTGCCACCAGCAGAGATCGTGGGGTAGCGCAACTCACAGATACGCAGTATTTT. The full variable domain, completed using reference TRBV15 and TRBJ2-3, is DAMVIQNPRYQVTQFGKPVTLSCSQTLNHNVMYWYQQKSSQAPKLLFHYYDKDFNNEADTPDNFQSRRPNTSFCFLDIRSPGLGDTAMYLCATSRDRGVAQLTDTQYFGPGTRLTVL.

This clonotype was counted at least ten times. The CDR3 nucleotides read TGCAGCGTTGTGGGTCGACGGGGCACAGATACGCAGTATTTT. Translation: CSVVGRRGTDTQYF. The chain joins TRBV29-1 to TRBJ2-3; no clear D. Germline V CDR1 and CDR2: SQVTM, ANQGSEA. CDR3 length: 14 amino acids. Trimming left V 4 bases short and J 1 base short, with 12 bases between.

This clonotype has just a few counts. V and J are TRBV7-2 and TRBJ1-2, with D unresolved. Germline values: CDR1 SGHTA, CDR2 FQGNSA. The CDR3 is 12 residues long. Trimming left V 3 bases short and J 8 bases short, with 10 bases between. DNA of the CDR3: TGTGCCAGCAGCTTCTTACCCTTGGGCTACACCTTC. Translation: CASSFLPLGYTF.